This T cell receptor beta chain was sequenced for a study of T-cell memory formation after mild COVID-19. Points from the study as a whole: While clones contracting from day 15 to 85 were balanced between CD4 and CD8, later expanders leaned CD4+.

TCRdb called the 5' RACE reads again in MiXCR, with one record for every CDR3 protein. Here the sample spans more than 15,000 distinct CDR3 sequences, over 20% being singletons. The CDR3 has 15 residues. The germline V gene encodes CDR1 SGHRS and CDR2 YFSETQ. V dropped 0 bases and J dropped 1 base, with 5 bases sitting between them. This clonotype has a count of ten or more. The antigen is undetermined. The TCR comes from a man between 18 and 29 years old who had mild COVID-19 (a few samples of this study predate the infection). Cell type and time point are not known. The chain combines TRBV5-1 with TRBJ2-6; D unclear. Sequencing was performed on PBMCs or a T cell subset sorted from them (not recorded which). CDR3 residues: CASSLGVSGANVLTF. The CDR3 region has the DNA TGCGCCAGCAGCTTGGGCGTTTCTGGGGCCAACGTCCTGACTTTC.